Included here is one T cell receptor (beta chain) sequence, with context. The antigen is undetermined. Healthy Russian Caucasian donors spanned ages about 6 to 100 years. Trimming removed 11 bases from V and 1 base from J; junction bases left unmatched: 3. The CDR3 covers 13 residues. In germline, CDR1 is SEHNR, CDR2 FQNEAQ (reference sequence). The data are from a study of blood T cells in healthy people across ages. Findings and limits, study-wide: Versus aged donors, long-lived donors had higher diversity and more naive CD4+ cells.

With a J-beta primer mix and a sample-barcoded 5' primer, a second PCR ran about 6 to 11 cycles. TCRdb fed the 5' RACE reads into MiXCR, producing one record per CDR3 protein. The sample yields about 730,000 distinct CDR3 sequences, roughly 44% seen once. This chain links TRBV7-9 with TRBJ2-3, with 10 bases identical to TRBD2. The receptor was isolated from a woman aged 55-70 years in good health. The specimen was blood. The CDR3 region is CAGGTSGTDTQYF. CDR3 bases: TGTGCCGGAGGGACTAGCGGCACAGATACGCAGTATTTT.